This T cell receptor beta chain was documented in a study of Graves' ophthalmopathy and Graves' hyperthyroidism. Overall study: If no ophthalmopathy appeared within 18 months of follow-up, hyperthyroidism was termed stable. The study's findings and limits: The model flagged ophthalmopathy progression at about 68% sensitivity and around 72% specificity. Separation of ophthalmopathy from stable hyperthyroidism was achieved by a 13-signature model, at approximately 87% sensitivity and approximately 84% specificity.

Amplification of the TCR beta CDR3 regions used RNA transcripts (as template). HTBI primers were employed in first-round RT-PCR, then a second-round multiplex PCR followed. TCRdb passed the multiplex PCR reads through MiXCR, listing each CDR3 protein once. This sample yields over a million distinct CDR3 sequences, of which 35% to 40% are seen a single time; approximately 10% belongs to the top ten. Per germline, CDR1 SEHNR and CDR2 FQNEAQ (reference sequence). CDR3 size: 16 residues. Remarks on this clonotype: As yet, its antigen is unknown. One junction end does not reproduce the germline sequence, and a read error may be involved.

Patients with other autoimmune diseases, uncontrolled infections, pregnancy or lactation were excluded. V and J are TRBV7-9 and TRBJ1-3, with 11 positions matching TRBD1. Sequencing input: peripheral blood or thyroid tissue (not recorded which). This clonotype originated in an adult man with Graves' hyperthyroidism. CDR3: CASSFGTGGTGNTIYF. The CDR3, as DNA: TGCGCCAGCAGCTTCGGGACAGGGGGGACCGGAAACACCATATATTTT.